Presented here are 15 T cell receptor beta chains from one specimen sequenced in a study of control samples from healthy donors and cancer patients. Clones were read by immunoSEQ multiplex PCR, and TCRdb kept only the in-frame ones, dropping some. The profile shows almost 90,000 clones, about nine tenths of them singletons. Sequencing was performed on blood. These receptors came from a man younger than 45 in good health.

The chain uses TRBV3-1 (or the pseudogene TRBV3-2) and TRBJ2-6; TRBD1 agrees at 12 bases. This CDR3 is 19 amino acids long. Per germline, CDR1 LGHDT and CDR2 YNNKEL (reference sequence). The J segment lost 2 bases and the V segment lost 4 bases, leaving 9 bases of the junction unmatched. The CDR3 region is CASSLPLGQGATGANVLTF. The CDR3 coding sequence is TGTGCCAGCAGCCTCCCTTTGGGACAGGGGGCGACTGGGGCCAACGTCCTGACTTTC.

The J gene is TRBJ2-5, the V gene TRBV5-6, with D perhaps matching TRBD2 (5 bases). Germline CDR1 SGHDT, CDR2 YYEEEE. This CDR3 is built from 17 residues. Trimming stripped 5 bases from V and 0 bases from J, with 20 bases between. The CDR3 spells CASRGRGLSRYQETQYF. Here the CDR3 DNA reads TGTGCCAGCAGGGGGAGAGGCCTTTCCAGGTACCAAGAGACCCAGTACTTC. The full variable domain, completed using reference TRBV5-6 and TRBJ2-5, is DAGVTQSPTHLIKTRGQQVTLRCSPKSGHDTVSWYQQALGQGPQFIFQYYEEEERQRGNFPDRFSGHQFPNYSSELNVNALLLGDSALYLCASRGRGLSRYQETQYFGPGTRLLVL.

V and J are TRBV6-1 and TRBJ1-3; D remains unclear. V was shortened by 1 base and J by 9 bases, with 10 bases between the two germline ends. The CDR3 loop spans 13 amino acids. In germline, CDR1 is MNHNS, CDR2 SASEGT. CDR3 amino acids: CASSEGHRRTIYF. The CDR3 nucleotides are TGTGCCAGCAGTGAAGGACACCGTCGCACCATATATTTT.

The CDR3 DNA sequence: TGTGCCATCAACCCGGAGGCAGTCAAGGACACCATATATTTT. Protein product: CAINPEAVKDTIYF. V usage is TRBV10-3 and J usage is TRBJ1-3; D is unresolved. CDR1 is ENHRY and CDR2 is SYGVKD in the germline V gene. The CDR3 runs to 14 residues. Trimming left V 7 bases short and J 8 bases short, with 18 bases between.

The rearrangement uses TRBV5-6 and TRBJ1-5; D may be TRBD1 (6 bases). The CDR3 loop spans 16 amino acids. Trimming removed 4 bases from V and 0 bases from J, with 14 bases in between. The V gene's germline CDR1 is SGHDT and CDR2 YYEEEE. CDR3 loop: CASSRQGSYSNQPQHF. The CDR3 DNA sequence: TGTGCCAGCAGCCGTCAGGGGTCATATAGCAATCAGCCCCAGCATTTT.

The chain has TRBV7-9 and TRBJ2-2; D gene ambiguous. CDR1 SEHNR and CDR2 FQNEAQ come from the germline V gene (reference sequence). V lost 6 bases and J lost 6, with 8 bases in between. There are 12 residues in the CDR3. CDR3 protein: CASSGMAGELFF. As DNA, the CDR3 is TGTGCCAGCAGTGGGATGGCCGGGGAGCTGTTTTTT.

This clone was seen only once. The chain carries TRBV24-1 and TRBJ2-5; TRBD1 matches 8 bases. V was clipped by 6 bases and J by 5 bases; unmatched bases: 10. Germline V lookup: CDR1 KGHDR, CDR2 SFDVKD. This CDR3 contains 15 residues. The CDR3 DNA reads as TGTGCCACCAGTTTGCCCTCAGGGGGCGCGGAGACCCAGTACTTC. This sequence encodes CATSLPSGGAETQYF.

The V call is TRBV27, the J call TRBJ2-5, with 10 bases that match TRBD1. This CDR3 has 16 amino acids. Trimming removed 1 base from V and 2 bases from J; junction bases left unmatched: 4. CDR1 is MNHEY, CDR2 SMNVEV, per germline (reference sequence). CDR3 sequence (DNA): TGTGCCAGCAGTTTATTACCGGGACAGGGGCAAGAGACCCAGTACTTC. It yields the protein CASSLLPGQGQETQYF.

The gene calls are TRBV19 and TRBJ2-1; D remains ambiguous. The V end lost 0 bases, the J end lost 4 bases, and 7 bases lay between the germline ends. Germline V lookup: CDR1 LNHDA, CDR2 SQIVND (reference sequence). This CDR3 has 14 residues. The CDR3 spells CASSIEDGYNEQFF. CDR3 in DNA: TGTGCCAGTAGTATAGAGGACGGTTACAATGAGCAGTTCTTC. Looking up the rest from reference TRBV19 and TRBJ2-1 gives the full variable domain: DGGITQSPKYLFRKEGQNVTLSCEQNLNHDAMYWYRQDPGQGLRLIYYSQIVNDFQKGDIAEGYSVSREKKESFPLTVTSAQKNPTAFYLCASSIEDGYNEQFFGPGTRLTVL.

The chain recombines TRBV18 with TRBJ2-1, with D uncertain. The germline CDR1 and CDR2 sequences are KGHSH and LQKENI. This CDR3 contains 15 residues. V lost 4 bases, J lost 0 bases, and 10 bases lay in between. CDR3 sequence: CASSLESSSYNEQFF. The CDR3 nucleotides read TGTGCCAGCTCACTTGAATCGAGCTCCTACAATGAGCAGTTCTTC.

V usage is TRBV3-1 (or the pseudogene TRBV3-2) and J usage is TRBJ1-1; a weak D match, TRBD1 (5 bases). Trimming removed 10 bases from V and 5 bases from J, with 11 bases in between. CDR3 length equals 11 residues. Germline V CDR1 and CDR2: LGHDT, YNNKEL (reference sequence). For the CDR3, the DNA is TGTGCCACCTTGGGGGGGACTGAAGCTTTCTTT. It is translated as CATLGGTEAFF.

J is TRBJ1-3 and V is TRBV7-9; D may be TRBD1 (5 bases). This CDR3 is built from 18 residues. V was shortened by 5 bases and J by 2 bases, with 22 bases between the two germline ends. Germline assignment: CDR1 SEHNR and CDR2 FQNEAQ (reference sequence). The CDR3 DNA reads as TGTGCCAGCAGCCATGATCCGAGATGGGGGTACGCTGGAAACACCATATATTTT. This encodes CASSHDPRWGYAGNTIYF.

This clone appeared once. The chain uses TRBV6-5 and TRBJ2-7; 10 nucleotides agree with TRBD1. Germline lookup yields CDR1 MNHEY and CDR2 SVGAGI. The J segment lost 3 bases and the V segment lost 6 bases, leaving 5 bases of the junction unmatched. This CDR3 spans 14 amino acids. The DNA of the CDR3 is TGTGCCAGCAGCTCCGGGACAGGGGTCTACGAGCAGTACGTC. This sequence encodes CASSSGTGVYEQYV.

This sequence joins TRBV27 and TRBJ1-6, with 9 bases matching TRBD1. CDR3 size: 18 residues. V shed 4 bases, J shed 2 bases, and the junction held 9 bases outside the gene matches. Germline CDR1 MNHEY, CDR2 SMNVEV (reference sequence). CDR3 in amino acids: CASSSPSTGGAYNSPLHF. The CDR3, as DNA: TGTGCCAGCAGTTCACCTTCGACAGGGGGTGCCTATAATTCACCCCTCCACTTT.

CDR3 sequence: CATSDRTGVGYTF. CDR3 coding DNA: TGTGCCACCAGTGATCGGACAGGGGTCGGCTACACCTTC. The gene calls are TRBV24-1 and TRBJ1-2, with 9 bases fitting TRBD1. V lost 3 bases to trimming and J lost 8 bases; unmatched junction nucleotides: 3. Per the germline V gene, CDR1 is KGHDR and CDR2 is SFDVKD. This CDR3 has 13 amino acids.